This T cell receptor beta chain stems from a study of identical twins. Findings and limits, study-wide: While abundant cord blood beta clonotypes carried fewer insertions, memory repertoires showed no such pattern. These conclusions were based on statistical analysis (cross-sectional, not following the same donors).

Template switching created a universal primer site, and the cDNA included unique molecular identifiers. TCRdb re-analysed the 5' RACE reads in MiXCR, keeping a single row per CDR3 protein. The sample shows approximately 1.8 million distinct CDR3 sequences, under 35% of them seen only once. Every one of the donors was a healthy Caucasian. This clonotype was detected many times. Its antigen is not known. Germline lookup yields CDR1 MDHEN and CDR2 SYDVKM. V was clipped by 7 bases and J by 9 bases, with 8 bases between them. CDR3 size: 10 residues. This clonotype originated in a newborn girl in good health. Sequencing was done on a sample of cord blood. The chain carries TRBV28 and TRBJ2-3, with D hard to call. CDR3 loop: CASTPQTQYF. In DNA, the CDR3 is TGTGCCAGCACCCCGCAAACGCAGTATTTT.